A single sample is the source of the 16 T cell receptor beta chains below, sequenced in a study of blood T cell repertoires in COVID-19. Only in-frame clones appear in the TCRdb table, and some are missing; sequencing was by immunoSEQ multiplex PCR. Found here are about 94,000 clones, approximately 83% of them singletons; the top ten hold about 6.3%. Sequencing was done on a sample of peripheral blood. The receptors were gathered from a man in his sixties with acute or convalescent COVID-19.

V gene TRBV7-9 combines with J gene TRBJ2-7, with TRBD2 identical over 13 bases. V shed 7 bases and J 4 bases; nucleotides not matched to a gene: 7. Germline lookup yields CDR1 SEHNR and CDR2 FQNEAQ (reference sequence). The CDR3 has 15 amino acids. The CDR3 loop is CASTRGTSGEYEQYF. The CDR3, as DNA: TGTGCCAGCACCAGAGGGACTAGCGGGGAGTACGAGCAGTACTTC.

The rearrangement links TRBV5-1 to TRBJ2-1; 7 bases fit TRBD2. V gave up 0 bases and J gave up 2 bases; unmatched junction bases: 2. CDR3 length: 15 residues. The germline CDR1 and CDR2 sequences are SGHRS and YFSETQ. The CDR3 nucleotides are TGCGCCAGCAGCTTGGTCGGGGGGACCTACAATGAGCAGTTCTTC. Translating gives CASSLVGGTYNEQFF.

The chain is built from TRBV7-2 and TRBJ1-2; weak D call: TRBD1 (5 bases). Trimming pared 0 bases from V and 6 bases from J, leaving 11 bases between. In germline, CDR1 is SGHTA, CDR2 FQGNSA. This CDR3 spans 14 amino acids. Here the CDR3 reads CASSLASGVDGYTF. The CDR3 DNA reads as TGTGCCAGCAGCTTAGCCTCGGGGGTTGATGGCTACACCTTC.

This clone was recorded a few times. V and J are TRBV6-5 and TRBJ1-2; 9 positions agree with TRBD1. Germline values: CDR1 MNHEY, CDR2 SVGAGI. With V trimmed by 2 bases and J by 4 bases, 2 bases remained unmatched. The CDR3 length is 14 residues. The CDR3 DNA reads TGTGCCAGCAGTTACCCGGGACAGGGCTATGGCTACACCTTC. Encoded protein: CASSYPGQGYGYTF.

This CDR3 is CASSLLPSGANVLTF. In nucleotides, the CDR3 is TGTGCCAGCAGCTTACTCCCCTCTGGGGCCAACGTCCTGACTTTC. J is TRBJ2-6 and V is TRBV7-9; D uncertain. This CDR3 has 15 residues. The V gene lost 2 bases and the J gene lost 0 bases, with 5 bases spanning the gap. Per the germline V gene, CDR1 is SEHNR and CDR2 is FQNEAQ (reference sequence).

Written as DNA, the CDR3 is TGTGCCAGCTTAGGAGGTTTGACCGGGGAGCTGTTTTTT. It specifies CASLGGLTGELFF. The V and J genes are TRBV6-5 and TRBJ2-2; weak D call: TRBD2 (5 bases). Germline-derived CDR1 and CDR2 are MNHEY and SVGAGI. V lost 8 bases, J lost 5 bases, and 12 bases lay in between. The CDR3 loop spans 13 amino acids.

To note about this clone: The likely explanation is a read error, given a far larger clone one base away. The chain combines TRBV6-5 with TRBJ1-1; the D is unclear. This CDR3 region has 12 residues. V gave up 6 bases and J gave up 0 bases, with 5 bases separating them. Germline V gives CDR1 MNHEY, CDR2 SVGAGI. CDR3 loop: CASSLMNTEAFF. The CDR3 DNA follows: TGTGCCAGCAGCTTAATGAACACTGAAGCTTTCTTT.

This chain uses TRBV30 with TRBJ1-2; tentatively, D is TRBD1 (6 bases). V shed 3 bases and J shed 2 bases, with 16 bases lying between them. Germline V gene sequence: CDR1 GTSNPN, CDR2 SVGIG (reference sequence). The CDR3 is 15 amino acids. For the CDR3, the DNA is TGTGCCTGGAGCCCGAGACAGGTCCCCAACTATGGCTACACCTTC. Encoded protein: CAWSPRQVPNYGYTF. Combining the CDR3 with reference TRBV30 and TRBJ1-2 gives the whole variable domain SQTIHQWPATLVQPVGSPLSLECTVEGTSNPNLYWYRQAAGRGLQLLFYSVGIGQISSEVPQNLSASRPQDRQFILSSKKLLLSDSGFYLCAWSPRQVPNYGYTFGSGTRLTVV.

This clone was detected only once. The chain combines TRBV7-8 with TRBJ1-1; tentative D call: TRBD1 (6 bases). Germline V gives CDR1 SGHVS, CDR2 FQNEAQ. The CDR3 extends over 14 amino acids. The germline V and J ends were trimmed by 6 bases and 7 bases, with 18 bases remaining between them. This chain's CDR3 is CASRPGGAQGEAFF. The CDR3 DNA is TGTGCCAGCAGGCCGGGGGGGGCACAGGGTGAAGCTTTCTTT.

The DNA for the CDR3 is TGTGCCAGCAGTTACCCGGGGAGGACTGAAGCTTTCTTT. It encodes CASSYPGRTEAFF. The rearrangement uses TRBV6-5 and TRBJ1-1; no clear D gene. The CDR3 has 13 amino acids. The V and J ends lost 2 bases and 5 bases respectively, with 9 bases between them. The germline V gene encodes CDR1 MNHEY and CDR2 SVGAGI.

The chain has TRBV6-1 and TRBJ1-5; D remains unclear. CDR3 size: 14 residues. CDR1 is MNHNS, CDR2 SASEGT, per germline. V lost 3 bases and J 5 bases, leaving 11 bases between the germline ends. CDR3 sequence: CASSETGLDQPQHF. Here the CDR3 DNA reads TGTGCCAGCAGTGAGACGGGGTTGGATCAGCCCCAGCATTTT.

This clone has just one count. DNA for the CDR3: TGTGCCAGCAGCCTAACAGGGGGGATCAACACTGAAGCTTTCTTT. Residues: CASSLTGGINTEAFF. This chain links TRBV6-5 with TRBJ1-1, with TRBD1 matching over 8 bases. The CDR3 length is 15 residues. The junction had 8 bases not matched to a gene; V was cut back by 6 bases and J by 2 bases. CDR1 and CDR2 from the germline V gene are MNHEY and SVGAGI.

V is TRBV7-6 and J is TRBJ2-3; D is possibly TRBD2 (6 bases). The CDR3 has 14 amino acids. Trimming left V 4 bases short and J 4 bases short, with 12 bases between. Germline lookup yields CDR1 SGHVS and CDR2 FNYEAQ. The CDR3 DNA sequence: TGTGCCAGCAGCTCGCGACTAGTCCCAGATACGCAGTATTTT. Its protein is CASSSRLVPDTQYF.

This chain uses TRBV11-1 with TRBJ2-5; D is unresolved. The CDR3 totals 13 residues. Germline loops: CDR1 SGHAT, CDR2 FQDESV (reference sequence). V lost 2 bases and J 3 bases, leaving 7 bases between the germline ends. The CDR3 bases are TGTGCCAGCAGCTTACCAGAAGAAGAGACCCAGTACTTC. Translated, it gives CASSLPEEETQYF.

Here the CDR3 reads CASSQDLAGTANYGYTF. The CDR3 coding sequence is TGTGCCAGCAGCCAAGATCTCGCGGGGACGGCCAACTATGGCTACACCTTC. V and J are TRBV4-2 and TRBJ1-2, with D perhaps TRBD1 (5 bases). CDR1 is LGHNA, CDR2 YNFKEQ, per germline. The V end was cut by 0 bases, the J end by 2 bases, with 16 bases between. The CDR3 is 17 amino acids.

V gene TRBV5-4 combines with J gene TRBJ1-1; 9 nucleotides line up with TRBD1. V was clipped by 0 bases and J by 5 bases; unmatched bases: 8. There are 16 residues in the CDR3. From germline, CDR1 is SGHNT and CDR2 YYREEE (reference sequence). CDR3 sequence: CASSLGGGQGKTEAFF. CDR3 DNA: TGTGCCAGCAGCTTGGGAGGGGGACAGGGTAAGACTGAAGCTTTCTTT. Filled out from reference TRBV5-4 and TRBJ1-1, the complete variable domain reads ETGVTQSPTHLIKTRGQQVTLRCSSQSGHNTVSWYQQALGQGPQFIFQYYREEENGRGNFPPRFSGLQFPNYSSELNVNALELDDSALYLCASSLGGGQGKTEAFFGQGTRLTVV.